This T cell receptor beta chain was sequenced for a study of cytomegalovirus exposure and HLA in healthy donors. Study overall: Assignment to the Caucasian-associated ancestry cluster applied to around 76% of the roughly 410 genotyped donors.

Study-wide points: Using the classifier, cytomegalovirus status was reportedly diagnosed with high specificity and sensitivity. TCR sequences were mostly rare, though some public TCRs occurred in many donors.

Remarks on this clone: The antigen is undetermined.

The PCR contained 60 Vbeta and 13 Jbeta primers. TCRdb's table, derived via immunoSEQ multiplex PCR, lists solely in-frame clones and lacks some. The data hold 160,000 or so clones, with around 86% observed a single time. The receptor was isolated from a man between 45 and 60 years old in good health and CMV-seropositive. Sample: PBMCs.

CDR3 sequence: CASSLGTSGVGNIQYF. The CDR3 nucleotides read TGTGCCAGCAGCCTAGGGACTAGCGGGGTGGGAAACATTCAGTACTTC. The chain is built from TRBV5-4 and TRBJ2-4, with TRBD2 matching 13 bases. Trimming removed 4 bases from V and 6 bases from J; junction bases left unmatched: 7. The CDR3 length is 16 residues. Germline V lookup: CDR1 SGHNT, CDR2 YYREEE (reference sequence).